These 26 T cell receptor beta chains were all obtained from the same sample, sequenced in a study of blood T cell repertoires in COVID-19. Sequencing used immunoSEQ multiplex PCR; TCRdb keeps in-frame clones, though not all of them. The table includes over 95,000 clones, approximately 84% detected once. The sample was peripheral blood. Receptors originate from a woman aged 60 to 75 with acute or convalescent COVID-19.

This clone showed up just once. This rearrangement joins TRBV30 to TRBJ1-5, with 7 bases identical to TRBD1. The germline CDR1 and CDR2 sequences are GTSNPN and SVGIG (reference sequence). The ends lost 5 bases at V and 3 bases at J; junction bases unmatched: 7. The CDR3 sequence is 14 residues long. CDR3 protein: CAWRLGQSNQPQHF. CDR3 coding DNA: TGTGCCTGGCGATTGGGACAGTCCAATCAGCCCCAGCATTTT.

The V call is TRBV15, the J call TRBJ1-1; D possibly corresponds to TRBD1 (6 bases). Germline V lookup: CDR1 LNHNV, CDR2 YYDKDF (reference sequence). The CDR3 spans 14 residues. Trimming pared 7 bases from V and 1 base from J, leaving 13 bases between. The CDR3 DNA follows: TGTGCCACCACCGCGGACAGACCGAACACTGAAGCTTTCTTT. Translating gives CATTADRPNTEAFF.

This sequence joins TRBV28 and TRBJ1-4; D is unclear. The CDR3 runs to 15 residues. Trimming took off 8 bases at V and 7 bases at J, with 20 bases between the two ends. Germline values: CDR1 MDHEN, CDR2 SYDVKM. The CDR3 loop reads CASGRSGIRGEKLFF. The CDR3 nucleotides are TGTGCCAGCGGACGCTCCGGGATCCGGGGTGAAAAACTGTTTTTT.

The CDR3 DNA is TGTGCCAGCATCCCCCAGGGGGGTTATGGCTACACCTTC. It specifies CASIPQGGYGYTF. The chain is built from TRBV5-6 and TRBJ1-2, with 7 bases fitting TRBD1. Germline values: CDR1 SGHDT, CDR2 YYEEEE. Trimming removed 6 bases from V and 5 bases from J; junction bases left unmatched: 7. The CDR3 loop spans 13 amino acids.

The gene calls are TRBV7-8 and TRBJ1-6; unclear D gene. The CDR3 contains 13 residues. Trimming shortened V by 0 bases and J by 10 bases, and 7 bases separated the two germline ends. Germline CDR1 reads SGHVS; CDR2 reads FQNEAQ. The CDR3 nucleotides are TGTGCCAGCAGCTTAGCGCGCTGGTCACCCCTCCACTTT. It is translated as CASSLARWSPLHF.

V usage is TRBV3-1 (or the pseudogene TRBV3-2) and J usage is TRBJ1-1; 8 bases fit TRBD1. The germline V gene has CDR1 LGHDT and CDR2 YNNKEL (reference sequence). V trimming: 2 bases; J trimming: 3 bases; junction bases outside the gene matches: 5. This CDR3 is 15 amino acids long. The CDR3 is CASSQTRQGYTEAFF. CDR3 nucleotides: TGTGCCAGCAGCCAAACAAGACAGGGGTACACTGAAGCTTTCTTT.

This clone was seen once. The chain employs TRBV5-1 and TRBJ1-1; 8 bases match TRBD1. The germline CDR1 and CDR2 sequences are SGHRS and YFSETQ. CDR3 length: 17 amino acids. The junction had 15 bases not matched to a gene; V was cut back by 4 bases and J by 4 bases. CDR3 in amino acids: CASSRYGSGGAGTEAFF. The CDR3 coding sequence is TGCGCCAGCAGCCGCTACGGATCAGGGGGCGCTGGCACTGAAGCTTTCTTT.

The J gene is TRBJ2-2, the V gene TRBV18; tentative D call: TRBD2 (6 bases). The CDR3 is 16 amino acids. Germline loops: CDR1 KGHSH, CDR2 LQKENI. Trimming removed 2 bases from V and 4 bases from J, with 14 bases in between. The CDR3 nucleotides are TGTGCCAGCTCACCAAATTGGCAGGGAGGCACCGGGGAGCTGTTTTTT. This sequence encodes CASSPNWQGGTGELFF.

The chain has TRBV4-1 and TRBJ2-2; D is ambiguous. The CDR3 totals 14 residues. Between the trimmed V and J ends, which lost 1 base and 0 bases, there was a span of 3 bases. Looked up from germline, CDR1 is MGHRA and CDR2 is YSYEKL. Written as DNA, the CDR3 is TGCGCCAGCAGCCAAGGGCCGAACACCGGGGAGCTGTTTTTT. Translating gives CASSQGPNTGELFF.

V and J are TRBV15 and TRBJ1-4; D gene unclear. V shed 4 bases and J shed 13 bases, with 13 bases lying between them. The CDR3 has 12 amino acids. Germline-derived CDR1 and CDR2 are LNHNV and YYDKDF (reference sequence). The CDR3 DNA reads as TGTGCCACCAGCACACCGATGAGGTCACTGTTTTTT. Translation: CATSTPMRSLFF.

The chain links TRBV19 to TRBJ2-4; 7 bases line up with TRBD1. Germline values: CDR1 LNHDA, CDR2 SQIVND (reference sequence). This CDR3 contains 15 residues. Trimming removed 5 bases from V and 6 bases from J; junction bases left unmatched: 10. CDR3 in amino acids: CASSPGGTALNIQYF. Here the CDR3 DNA reads TGTGCCAGTAGTCCCGGTGGGACAGCCCTAAACATTCAGTACTTC.

Concerning this clone itself: A junction end diverges from the germline sequence, so it may reflect a read error. V is TRBV11-3 and J is TRBJ1-5; D gene unclear. Germline-derived CDR1 and CDR2 are SGHNT and YENEEA. The CDR3 sequence is 13 residues long. CDR3 DNA: TGTGCCGGCAGCGCTGCACGCTATGGGCCCCAGCATTTT. It specifies CAGSAARYGPQHF.

V gene TRBV28 combines with J gene TRBJ1-1; possible D gene TRBD1, 5 bases. Between the trimmed V and J ends, which lost 6 bases and 4 bases, there was a span of 15 bases. The germline gives CDR1 MDHEN, CDR2 SYDVKM. The CDR3 runs 14 residues. The CDR3: CASRQAPGPTEAFF. In DNA, the CDR3 is TGTGCCAGCAGACAGGCCCCAGGGCCCACTGAAGCTTTCTTT.

V is TRBV30 and J is TRBJ1-4, with D possibly being TRBD1 (6 bases). Germline lookup yields CDR1 GTSNPN and CDR2 SVGIG (reference sequence). The V gene lost 4 bases and the J gene lost 7 bases, with 13 bases spanning the gap. The CDR3 totals 13 residues. The CDR3 sequence is CAWKFQGLEKLFF. Here the CDR3 DNA reads TGTGCCTGGAAATTCCAGGGGCTTGAAAAACTGTTTTTT.

V is TRBV6-5 and J is TRBJ1-2; 10 nucleotides agree with TRBD1. The germline V gene encodes CDR1 MNHEY and CDR2 SVGAGI. The CDR3 contains 15 residues. J gave up 6 bases and V 5 bases, and 9 bases lay outside the gene matches. CDR3 region: CASSPLQDRGNGYTF. The CDR3 DNA sequence: TGTGCCAGCAGTCCCCTCCAGGACAGGGGGAATGGCTACACCTTC.

The V gene is TRBV19, the J gene TRBJ2-3; 9 bases line up with TRBD1. The germline gives CDR1 LNHDA, CDR2 SQIVND (reference sequence). The CDR3 contains 12 residues. V dropped 1 base and J dropped 13; count of bases not matched to a gene: 3. CDR3 sequence reads: CASSIVGTGKYF. The CDR3 coding sequence is TGTGCCAGTAGTATAGTCGGGACAGGGAAGTATTTT.

The chain uses TRBV9 and TRBJ1-3, with TRBD1 identical over 9 bases. V shed 3 bases and J 3 bases; nucleotides not matched to a gene: 4. Germline-derived CDR1 and CDR2 are SGDLS and YYNGEE. CDR3 length equals 15 residues. The CDR3 reads CASSARTGDGNTIYF. CDR3 bases: TGTGCCAGCAGCGCAAGGACAGGGGATGGAAACACCATATATTTT.

This chain joins TRBV11-3 and TRBJ1-2; D is possibly TRBD1 (5 bases). Trimming stripped 5 bases from V and 3 bases from J, with 13 bases between. This CDR3 region has 14 residues. Germline V gives CDR1 SGHNT, CDR2 YENEEA. As DNA, the CDR3 is TGTGCCAGCAGCCGCACCGACAGATACTATGGCTACACCTTC. Translated, it gives CASSRTDRYYGYTF.

J is TRBJ2-1 and V is TRBV28; tentative D call: TRBD1 (5 bases). Trimming removed 8 bases at V and 5 bases at J, with 7 bases between. Germline V gene lookup returns CDR1 MDHEN and CDR2 SYDVKM. The CDR3 is 11 amino acids. CDR3 in DNA: TGTGCCAGCTTGGGGCACAATGAGCAGTTCTTC. Protein sequence: CASLGHNEQFF.

The chain has TRBV10-1 and TRBJ2-5; 8 bases are shared with TRBD2. V was clipped by 2 bases and J by 5 bases; unmatched bases: 7. Germline V CDR1 and CDR2: WNHNN, SYGVQD (reference sequence). CDR3 size: 15 residues. This CDR3 reads CASSERVAGTETQYF. The CDR3 nucleotides are TGCGCCAGCAGTGAGCGGGTAGCGGGGACGGAGACCCAGTACTTC.

The DNA for the CDR3 is TGTGCCAGCAGTGAGGACTACCCGCAGTACTTC. This gives the protein CASSEDYPQYF. The V call is TRBV2, the J call TRBJ2-5, with D maybe TRBD2 (6 bases). The CDR3 totals 11 residues. V lost 3 bases and J 11 bases, leaving 10 bases between the germline ends. The germline V gene encodes CDR1 SNHLY and CDR2 FYNNEI.

The chain recombines TRBV19 with TRBJ1-3; unclear D gene. The V gene lost 7 bases and the J gene lost 4 bases, with 20 bases spanning the gap. The CDR3 consists of 16 residues. CDR1 LNHDA and CDR2 SQIVND come from the germline V gene (reference sequence). The CDR3 region is CASNPRSSGRGNTIYF. The DNA for the CDR3 is TGTGCCAGTAACCCCCGTTCTTCAGGCAGAGGAAACACCATATATTTT.

V and J are TRBV9 and TRBJ1-6; 9 nucleotides line up with TRBD1. This CDR3 has 16 amino acids. Germline V gene lookup returns CDR1 SGDLS and CDR2 YYNGEE. V shed 4 bases and J 4 bases; nucleotides not matched to a gene: 6. The CDR3 coding sequence is TGTGCCAGCAGCACAACAGGGGGCGATTATAATTCACCCCTCCACTTT. This gives the protein CASSTTGGDYNSPLHF.

This clone has just one count. The chain couples TRBV19 to TRBJ2-1; 8 bases align to TRBD2. CDR3 length equals 13 residues. The V and J ends lost 5 bases and 7 bases, in that order; junction bases with no gene match: 4. CDR1 and CDR2 from the germline V gene are LNHDA and SQIVND (reference sequence). Here the CDR3 reads CASSGTRGNEQFF. The CDR3 DNA is TGTGCCAGTAGTGGGACTAGGGGGAATGAGCAGTTCTTC.

The CDR3 nucleotides are TGTGCCAGCAGCCAGCGGGAGGGCCTCGGAAACACCATATATTTT. Its protein is CASSQREGLGNTIYF. The chain has TRBV11-1 and TRBJ1-3; no clear D. Looked up from germline, CDR1 is SGHAT and CDR2 is FQDESV (reference sequence). CDR3 length: 15 amino acids. V lost 5 bases and J lost 4, with 15 bases in between.

The chain joins TRBV28 to TRBJ1-1, with a possible D match to TRBD1 (6 bases). CDR1 is MDHEN and CDR2 is SYDVKM in the germline V gene. The CDR3 runs 14 residues. V was cut by 7 bases and J by 5 bases, with 17 bases left in between. The CDR3 nucleotides are TGTGCCAGCACGAGGGACATAGGCAATACTGAAGCTTTCTTT. As protein: CASTRDIGNTEAFF.